Reported below is one T cell receptor beta chain. Its antigen is still unknown. Other DNA sequences in the sample encode the same CDR3. These data originate in a study of shared clonotypes between healthy human individuals. With 0 bases removed from V and 1 base from J, the gap between germline ends came to 7 bases. This CDR3 has 14 amino acids. Germline V gives CDR1 SGHRS, CDR2 YFSETQ. Subsets obtained from CD4+ cells comprised CD45RA+ naive and CD45RA-negative memory cells. The assay was immunoSEQ multiplex PCR, and TCRdb's table has in-frame clones only and misses some. This sample has millions of clones, with around nine tenths found just once. Study results and limitations: Compared with memory subsets, naive subsets generally had larger estimated richness.

Input material: naive CD4+ T cells sorted from blood. Specified subset: CD45RA+ positively selected. The receptor was derived from a man between 18 and 35 years old in good health. This rearrangement joins TRBV5-1 to TRBJ1-1, with D unresolved. The CDR3 is CASSLEAGNTEAFF. The CDR3 nucleotides read TGCGCCAGCAGCTTGGAGGCGGGGAACACTGAAGCTTTCTTT.